Listed here are 20 T cell receptor beta chains from one sample, sequenced in a study of patients and donors after allogeneic stem cell transplantation. In TCRdb, the RT-PCR reads were re-called with MiXCR into one record per CDR3 protein. The table has 90,000 to 130,000 distinct CDR3 sequences, approximately 40% seen once. The sequenced sample consisted of blood, either unsorted or a sorted T cell fraction (not recorded which). The receptors stem from a human donor who was either an allogeneic HSCT recipient or a stem cell or donor lymphocyte infusion donor (not recorded which). It is not recorded whose cells these are; they may come from a transplant donor.

This clonotype was recorded many times. The J gene is TRBJ1-1, the V gene TRBV12-3 or TRBV12-4; no firm D call. The CDR3 loop spans 11 amino acids. V shed 4 bases and J shed 10 bases, with 10 bases lying between them. The CDR3 nucleotides read TGTGCCAGCAGTTCCGGAGGAGGAGCTTTCTTT. It yields the protein CASSSGGGAFF.

This clonotype was seen just once. The J gene is TRBJ2-2, the V gene TRBV29-1; the match to TRBD1 covers 10 bases. The germline V gene encodes CDR1 SQVTM and CDR2 ANQGSEA. The CDR3 totals 15 residues. Losses at the gene ends were 4 bases for V and 8 bases for J; bases not matched to a gene: 10. The CDR3 region is CSVANRQGAKGELFF. The CDR3 DNA reads TGCAGCGTTGCAAATCGACAGGGGGCGAAAGGGGAGCTGTTTTTT.

V gene TRBV6-2 or TRBV6-3 combines with J gene TRBJ1-2; the D gene is possibly TRBD1 (5 bases). Germline V gene data show CDR1 as MNHEY and CDR2 as SVGEGT. The CDR3 runs 16 residues. Trimming stripped 8 bases from V and 4 bases from J, with 23 bases between. CDR3 loop: CASLPPGRDPPYGYTF. The CDR3 nucleotides read TGTGCCAGCCTCCCACCTGGACGGGACCCTCCCTATGGCTACACCTTC.

V gene TRBV20-1 combines with J gene TRBJ2-1; 8 bases match TRBD2. Per germline, CDR1 DFQATT and CDR2 SNEGSKA (reference sequence). This CDR3 is 15 amino acids long. J lost 6 bases, V lost 5 bases, and 12 bases had no gene match. The DNA of the CDR3 is TGCAGTGCTCCCCAAAGCGGGAGAAGGGCCAATGAGCAGTTCTTC. This encodes CSAPQSGRRANEQFF.

In its sample, this clonotype was seen many times. The V and J genes are TRBV12-3 or TRBV12-4 and TRBJ1-2; 7 nucleotides align to TRBD1. V lost 1 base to trimming and J lost 4 bases; unmatched junction nucleotides: 6. The CDR3 contains 15 residues. The CDR3 DNA reads as TGTGCCAGCAGTTTAGTGGGACAGACAGTCTATGGCTACACCTTC. It translates to CASSLVGQTVYGYTF.

This clonotype was detected a few times. This chain uses TRBV19 with TRBJ2-1; D remains ambiguous. The CDR3 extends over 13 amino acids. Germline CDR1 and CDR2: LNHDA and SQIVND (reference sequence). The V end lost 5 bases, the J end lost 3 bases, and 8 bases lay between the germline ends. The CDR3 DNA follows: TGTGCCAGTAGTGGACCCGACTACAATGAGCAGTTCTTC. This sequence encodes CASSGPDYNEQFF.

The V and J genes are TRBV6-5 and TRBJ2-5, with D maybe TRBD2 (6 bases). Germline-derived CDR1 and CDR2 are MNHEY and SVGAGI. The CDR3 runs to 13 residues. Trimming took 7 bases from V and 4 from J, leaving 13 bases between them. The CDR3 here is CASTPPGAETQYF. The CDR3 DNA reads TGTGCCAGCACCCCGCCGGGAGCAGAGACCCAGTACTTC.

This chain uses TRBV29-1 with TRBJ2-7; a possible D gene is TRBD1 (5 bases). The germline V and J ends were trimmed by 4 bases and 2 bases, with 9 bases remaining between them. Germline assignment: CDR1 SQVTM and CDR2 ANQGSEA. The CDR3 totals 12 residues. The CDR3 nucleotides are TGCAGCGTTGTGGACACTCCCTACGAGCAGTACTTC. It specifies CSVVDTPYEQYF.

DNA for the CDR3: TGCAGTGCTAGATCCCCCAATGAGCAGTTCTTC. Amino acid sequence: CSARSPNEQFF. This chain uses TRBV20-1 with TRBJ2-1, with unresolved D. The CDR3 is 11 amino acids. Between the trimmed V and J ends, which lost 2 bases and 6 bases, there was a span of 5 bases. Germline CDR1 reads DFQATT; CDR2 reads SNEGSKA (reference sequence).

This clonotype came up a few times. The CDR3 protein is CASSQLGEWGSYNEQFF. CDR3 nucleotide sequence: TGCGCCAGCAGCCAGCTCGGTGAGTGGGGCTCCTACAATGAGCAGTTCTTC. The chain combines TRBV4-3 with TRBJ2-1; D remains unclear. Trimming cost V 3 bases and J 0 bases, with 15 bases left between them. The CDR3 is made up of 17 amino acids. Germline assignment: CDR1 LGHNA and CDR2 YSLEER.

The sample holds a few counts of this clonotype. The chain combines TRBV12-3 or TRBV12-4 with TRBJ1-3; 9 bases are shared with TRBD1. The J segment lost 6 bases and the V segment lost 4 bases, leaving 13 bases of the junction unmatched. This CDR3 has 17 residues. CDR3 amino acids: CASSSHSPGTGPNTIYF. The CDR3 nucleotides read TGTGCCAGCAGTTCCCATTCACCCGGGACAGGGCCAAACACCATATATTTT.

This clonotype is classed as medium-sized (0.01 to 0.1%). The genes are TRBV25-1 and TRBJ1-1; unclear D gene. CDR1 and CDR2 from the germline V gene are MGHDK and SYGVNS. V lost 6 bases, J lost 3 bases, and 14 bases lay in between. The CDR3 loop spans 14 amino acids. The CDR3 sequence: CASSHHGRDTEAFF. The CDR3 DNA reads as TGTGCCAGCAGCCACCACGGACGGGACACTGAAGCTTTCTTT.

The chain recombines TRBV7-2 with TRBJ2-4; D possibly corresponds to TRBD1 (5 bases). Trimming shortened V by 3 bases and J by 0 bases, and 12 bases separated the two germline ends. The CDR3 is 16 amino acids. Germline lookup yields CDR1 SGHTA and CDR2 FQGNSA. CDR3 in amino acids: CASSFGHVIAKNIQYF. The CDR3 nucleotides are TGTGCCAGCAGCTTCGGACACGTGATAGCCAAAAACATTCAGTACTTC.

The V and J genes are TRBV20-1 and TRBJ1-2, with TRBD1 matching 8 bases. The CDR3 sequence is 13 residues long. Germline assignment: CDR1 DFQATT and CDR2 SNEGSKA (reference sequence). V shed 2 bases, J shed 7 bases, and the junction held 6 bases outside the gene matches. The CDR3 loop reads CSARFDRGGGYTF. CDR3 nucleotide sequence: TGCAGTGCTAGATTCGACAGGGGCGGTGGCTACACCTTC.

This clonotype appeared a few times. V gene TRBV7-2 combines with J gene TRBJ2-6; D ambiguous. CDR3 length: 14 amino acids. V lost 2 bases and J 0 bases, leaving 2 bases between the germline ends. Per the germline V gene, CDR1 is SGHTA and CDR2 is FQGNSA. This chain's CDR3 is CASSLSSGANVLTF. The CDR3 nucleotides are TGTGCCAGCAGCTTAAGCTCTGGGGCCAACGTCCTGACTTTC.

J is TRBJ1-3 and V is TRBV7-2; D ambiguous. CDR1 and CDR2 (germline): SGHTA, FQGNSA. This CDR3 region has 14 residues. Trimming cost V 6 bases and J 3 bases, with 12 bases left between them. This chain's CDR3 is CASSPPAFGNTIYF. Here the CDR3 DNA reads TGTGCCAGCAGTCCCCCCGCGTTTGGAAACACCATATATTTT.

There are a few counts of this clonotype. This chain uses TRBV7-2 with TRBJ1-1; D unclear. CDR1 and CDR2 from the germline V gene are SGHTA and FQGNSA. V was shortened by 1 base and J by 1 base, with 10 bases between the two germline ends. The CDR3 covers 15 residues. CDR3 loop: CASSLVRTANTEAFF. In nucleotides, the CDR3 is TGTGCCAGCAGCTTAGTCCGAACAGCGAACACTGAAGCTTTCTTT. The full variable domain, its missing parts supplied by reference TRBV7-2 and TRBJ1-1, is GAGVSQSPSNKVTEKGKDVELRCDPISGHTALYWYRQSLGQGLEFLIYFQGNSAPDKSGLPSDRFSAERTGGSVSTLTIQRTQQEDSAVYLCASSLVRTANTEAFFGQGTRLTVV.

The CDR3 DNA is TGTGCCAGCAGTTACTCGGGGGCAGGCGTGGCCGGGGAGCTGTTTTTT. Its translation is CASSYSGAGVAGELFF. J is TRBJ2-2 and V is TRBV6-5, with a tentative D call TRBD1 (6 bases). There are 16 residues in the CDR3. Trimming cost V 0 bases and J 6 bases, with 14 bases left between them. Germline-derived CDR1 and CDR2 are MNHEY and SVGAGI.

This clonotype has only a few counts. The V gene is TRBV2, the J gene TRBJ2-5, with D hard to call. This CDR3 has 11 residues. The V end was cut by 5 bases, the J end by 5 bases, with 6 bases between. Germline values: CDR1 SNHLY, CDR2 FYNNEI. Here the CDR3 DNA reads TGTGCCAGCAGTCCCAAGGAGACCCAGTACTTC. Protein sequence: CASSPKETQYF.

This clonotype was recorded a few times. CDR3 nucleotide sequence: TGTGCCAGCACCACGATTGGAACAGGCTCCGGAAACACCATATATTTT. This translates into CASTTIGTGSGNTIYF. The rearrangement links TRBV7-3 to TRBJ1-3; TRBD1 is a possible D gene (5 bases). The CDR3 is 16 amino acids. Trimming left V 7 bases short and J 4 bases short, with 20 bases between. Germline CDR1 and CDR2: SGHTA and FQGTGA.